The next 31 T cell receptor beta chains were all read from a single sample in a study of T cells in women clearing cervical HPV infection (dated by TCRdb to about 2018). The library was obtained by the immunoSEQ multiplex PCR assay. In TCRdb, the immuneACCESS table is reduced to in-frame sequences with V and J assigned. These tables do not hold every clone; where another copy was compared, an unresolved V gene accounts for under half, and the others remain unexplained. The sample table holds 36,000 or so clones. The ten biggest clones cover less than 9% of the sample. Input material: blood buffy coat. The source is a woman between 18 and 75 years old with a cervical HPV16 infection that either progressed to CIN3+ or cleared (not recorded which).

As concerns this clone: The read gets to within 3 residues of the CDR3 end, and the germline J gene fills in the rest. V is TRBV7-3 and J is TRBJ2-3; D not resolved. CDR3 length: 13 residues. CDR1 and CDR2 from the germline V gene are SGHTA and FQGTGA. The CDR3 protein is CASSLDGLQPQYF. CDR3 DNA, as far as it was read: TGTGCCAGCAGCTTAGACGGCCTACAGCCG. Full variable domain (remainder filled in from reference TRBV7-3 and TRBJ2-3): GAGVSQTPSNKVTEKGKYVELRCDPISGHTALYWYRQSLGQGPEFLIYFQGTGAADDSGLPNDRFFAVRPEGSVSTLKIQRTERGDSAVYLCASSLDGLQPQYFGPGTRLTVL.

About this clone: The read stops 3 residues short of the end of the CDR3; the missing end is completed from the germline J gene. This sequence joins TRBV20-1 and TRBJ1-5; TRBD1 aligns across 8 bases. The CDR3 has 14 amino acids. Per germline, CDR1 DFQATT and CDR2 SNEGSKA (reference sequence). With V trimmed by 3 bases and J by 8 bases, 9 bases remained unmatched. The CDR3 reads CSARLGQGVEPQHF. The sequenced part of the CDR3 DNA is TGCAGTGCTAGGCTAGGACAGGGTGTTGAGCCC.

Details on this clone: Read coverage stops 3 residues before the CDR3 terminus; the germline J gene supplies the remainder. The chain uses TRBV7-8 and TRBJ1-6; D may be TRBD1 (5 bases). The CDR3 has 13 amino acids. Trimming shortened V by 8 bases and J by 9 bases, and 14 bases separated the two germline ends. The germline CDR1 and CDR2 sequences are SGHVS and FQNEAQ. CDR3 residues: CASAIGVGSPLHF. CDR3 DNA (partial): TGTGCCAGCGCTATAGGGGTAGGTTCACCC.

In the case of this clone: Coverage ceases 3 residues before the CDR3 finishes, and the germline J gene fills in the end. This chain joins TRBV18 and TRBJ1-2; D is uncertain. The V end lost 1 base, the J end lost 4 bases, and 13 bases lay between the germline ends. Germline CDR1 and CDR2: KGHSH and LQKENI. CDR3 length equals 15 residues. Here the CDR3 reads CASSPQGTSPYGYTF. The covered CDR3 bases are TGTGCCAGCTCACCACAGGGTACATCGCCCTATGGC.

Remarks on this clone: The read comes to an end 3 residues before the CDR3 does, leaving the germline J gene to fill in the end. The chain has TRBV5-1 and TRBJ2-5; 8 bases agree with TRBD2. The CDR3 extends over 15 amino acids. Germline V gives CDR1 SGHRS, CDR2 YFSETQ. The CDR3 DNA, read in part, is TGCGCCAGCAGCTTGGGAGCGGGGGCCACAGATACC. The encoded protein is CASSLGAGATDT. The entire CDR3 protein is CASSLGAGATDTQYF.

A remark on this clone: The read is 3 residues too short to cover the CDR3 end, so that end is filled in from the germline J gene. The chain carries TRBV18 and TRBJ1-2; 8 bases match TRBD1. Per the germline V gene, CDR1 is KGHSH and CDR2 is LQKENI. The CDR3 is made up of 16 amino acids. CDR3 amino acids: CASSPGRTGLAYDYTF. The sequenced CDR3 bases are TGTGCCAGCTCACCTGGCCGGACAGGGTTGGCCTACGAC.

In regard to this clone: The CDR3 extends 3 residues past the end of the read, so its final part is completed from the germline J gene. The V gene is TRBV5-1, the J gene TRBJ2-7, with TRBD1 as a possible D gene (5 bases). Germline assignment: CDR1 SGHRS and CDR2 YFSETQ. This CDR3 region has 13 residues. V dropped 4 bases and J dropped 1 base, with 9 bases sitting between them. The CDR3 region is CASSPTESYEQYF. CDR3 bases read: TGCGCCAGCAGCCCGACAGAGTCCTACGAG.

Turning to this clone: The read gets to within 3 residues of the CDR3 end, and the germline J gene fills in the rest. V gene TRBV5-1 combines with J gene TRBJ2-5; 8 bases match TRBD1. The trim removed 4 bases at V and 0 bases at J, leaving 8 bases unmatched. The CDR3 totals 16 residues. The V gene's germline CDR1 is SGHRS and CDR2 YFSETQ. The CDR3 bases that were read are TGCGCCAGCAGCCTGAGGACAGGGCTGTACCAAGAGACC. It specifies CASSLRTGLYQET. The CDR3, in full, reads CASSLRTGLYQETQYF.

Concerning this clone itself: The missing CDR3 end, 3 residues past where the read stops, is filled in from the germline J gene. The V call is TRBV12-3 or TRBV12-4, the J call TRBJ1-2; D remains unclear. The CDR3 has 14 amino acids. Trimming left V 5 bases short and J 5 bases short, with 15 bases between. CDR3 DNA, as far as it was read: TGTGCCAGCAGTCTCAACGGCCAGACTTATGGC. Protein: CASSLNGQTYG. From start to end, the CDR3 is CASSLNGQTYGYTF.

With regard to this clone: Read data end 3 residues before the CDR3 end; the end is taken from the germline J gene. The chain employs TRBV20-1 and TRBJ2-3; TRBD1 agrees at 8 bases. CDR3 size: 17 residues. Germline values: CDR1 DFQATT, CDR2 SNEGSKA (reference sequence). Germline trimming cut 6 bases from V and 2 bases from J; bases unmatched to any gene: 16. The sequenced part of the CDR3 DNA is TGCAGTGCAGTTGGACAGGGAACCCCTCCATACACAGATACG. Translated, it gives CSAVGQGTPPYTDT. The entire CDR3 protein is CSAVGQGTPPYTDTQYF.

Points on this clone: The CDR3 end lies 3 residues beyond the end of the read and is filled in from the germline J gene. The genes are TRBV12-5 and TRBJ2-7; 9 nucleotides line up with TRBD1. CDR3 length: 13 residues. The germline V gene encodes CDR1 LGHNT and CDR2 FRNRAP. The junction had 6 bases not matched to a gene; V was cut back by 9 bases and J by 3 bases. The CDR3 protein is CASRQGGIYEQYF. CDR3 DNA, as far as it was read: TGTGCTAGCAGACAGGGGGGTATCTACGAG.

In regard to this clone: The read stops 3 residues short of the end of the CDR3; the missing end is completed from the germline J gene. The chain links TRBV5-8 to TRBJ1-1; D uncertain. Germline values: CDR1 SGHTS, CDR2 YDEGEE. CDR3 length equals 12 residues. The covered CDR3 bases are TGTGCCAGCAGCTCCCGGTTTGAGAAA. Its translation: CASSSRFEK. The CDR3, in full, reads CASSSRFEKAFF.

On this clone itself: The read terminates 3 residues ahead of where the CDR3 ends, so the germline J gene completes it. The V call is TRBV5-4, the J call TRBJ2-1; D perhaps matches TRBD1 (5 bases). Germline V gene sequence: CDR1 SGHNT, CDR2 YYREEE (reference sequence). Trimming removed 4 bases from V and 9 bases from J, with 17 bases in between. CDR3 length: 14 residues. This CDR3 is CASSGIQGIGEQFF. CDR3 bases read: TGTGCCAGCAGCGGAATCCAGGGTATAGGTGAG.

In regard to this clone: The read finishes 3 residues shy of the CDR3 end, and the germline J gene is used to complete it. J is TRBJ1-6 and V is TRBV2, with 8 bases that match TRBD1. Losses at the gene ends were 1 base for V and 7 bases for J; bases not matched to a gene: 9. Looked up from germline, CDR1 is SNHLY and CDR2 is FYNNEI. This CDR3 is built from 17 residues. The covered CDR3 bases are TGTGCCAGCAGTGAAGTGGGGATTGACAGGGGAAATTCACCC. Its protein product is CASSEVGIDRGNSP. The whole CDR3 region reads CASSEVGIDRGNSPLHF.

As to this clone: The CDR3 end lies 3 residues beyond the end of the read and is filled in from the germline J gene. The chain combines TRBV18 with TRBJ2-3, with 13 bases matching TRBD2. The CDR3 length is 18 residues. V lost 0 bases and J lost 2; bases outside the gene matches: 5. CDR1 and CDR2 from the germline V gene are KGHSH and LQKENI. CDR3 DNA, as far as it was read: TGTGCCAGCTCACCACCGGTACTAGCGGGGGGGCCCACAGATACG. Its translation is CASSPPVLAGGPTDT. The whole CDR3 protein is CASSPPVLAGGPTDTQYF.

About this clone: With the read ending 3 residues before the CDR3 end, the germline J gene is used to fill in that end. The V call is TRBV7-9, the J call TRBJ1-1; D is perhaps TRBD1 (6 bases). Germline lookup yields CDR1 SEHNR and CDR2 FQNEAQ (reference sequence). The ends were cut back, 5 bases at V and 5 bases at J, with 12 bases in the middle. The CDR3 runs to 13 residues. The CDR3 protein is CASSRQASTEAFF. Incomplete CDR3 DNA: TGTGCCAGCAGCCGACAGGCTTCTACTGAA.

On this clone: Sequencing ends 3 residues short of the CDR3 end; the germline J gene provides the rest. V is TRBV19 and J is TRBJ1-5, with 8 bases lining up with TRBD1. Per germline, CDR1 LNHDA and CDR2 SQIVND (reference sequence). The CDR3 spans 14 residues. V dropped 6 bases and J dropped 2; count of bases not matched to a gene: 3. The CDR3: CASSRGLGNQPQHF. Partial CDR3 DNA: TGTGCCAGTAGCAGGGGGCTTGGCAATCAGCCC. The complete variable domain, with remaining parts taken from reference TRBV19 and TRBJ1-5, reads DGGITQSPKYLFRKEGQNVTLSCEQNLNHDAMYWYRQDPGQGLRLIYYSQIVNDFQKGDIAEGYSVSREKKESFPLTVTSAQKNPTAFYLCASSRGLGNQPQHFGDGTRLSIL.

A note on this clone: The read ends 3 residues shy of where the CDR3 ends; the end is completed using the germline J gene. The rearrangement uses TRBV15 and TRBJ1-2; 7 bases fit TRBD1. CDR1 and CDR2 (germline): LNHNV, YYDKDF (reference sequence). V was pared by 1 base and J by 3 bases, with 14 bases of the junction left unmatched. CDR3 length: 18 amino acids. The part of the CDR3 DNA that was read is TGTGCCACCAGCAGAGCCCTCGGCGACAGGGCCGGGGACTATGGC. It codes for CATSRALGDRAGDYG. The entire CDR3 is CATSRALGDRAGDYGYTF.

In the case of this clone: The missing CDR3 end, 3 residues past where the read stops, is filled in from the germline J gene. V is TRBV7-3 and J is TRBJ2-1; possibly TRBD1 for D (6 bases). Per the germline V gene, CDR1 is SGHTA and CDR2 is FQGTGA. This CDR3 has 16 amino acids. V was cut by 5 bases and J by 0 bases, with 14 bases left in between. The CDR3 loop reads CASSPRGSRSYNEQFF. The DNA read from the CDR3 is TGTGCCAGCAGCCCCAGGGGCTCGCGCTCCTACAATGAG. Together with reference TRBV7-3 and TRBJ2-1, the CDR3 gives the full variable domain: GAGVSQTPSNKVTEKGKYVELRCDPISGHTALYWYRQSLGQGPEFLIYFQGTGAADDSGLPNDRFFAVRPEGSVSTLKIQRTERGDSAVYLCASSPRGSRSYNEQFFGPGTRLTVL.

Notes on this clone: An end of the junction does not agree with germline; a read error may underlie this. The read falls 3 residues short of the CDR3 end, and the missing part is taken from the germline J gene. The chain uses TRBV4-2 and TRBJ2-7; 7 bases align to TRBD1. This CDR3 is 14 amino acids long. The germline gives CDR1 LGHNA, CDR2 YNFKEQ. Incomplete CDR3 DNA: TGCGCCAGCAGCCCTCGGACAGGCCGATACGAG. Protein product: CASSPRTGRYE. The full CDR3 sequence reads CASSPRTGRYEQYF.

Turning to this clone: The read terminates 3 residues ahead of where the CDR3 ends, so the germline J gene completes it. The chain recombines TRBV18 with TRBJ1-1; no clear D. The ends were cut back, 3 bases at V and 3 bases at J, with 11 bases in the middle. This CDR3 has 14 residues. The germline V gene encodes CDR1 KGHSH and CDR2 LQKENI. CDR3 in amino acids: CASSPGKFDTEAFF. The covered CDR3 bases are TGTGCCAGCTCACCGGGCAAGTTCGACACTGAA. Using reference TRBV18 and TRBJ1-1 for the parts outside the CDR3, the full variable domain is NAGVMQNPRHLVRRRGQEARLRCSPMKGHSHVYWYRQLPEEGLKFMVYLQKENIIDESGMPKERFSAEFPKEGPSILRIQQVVRGDSAAYFCASSPGKFDTEAFFGQGTRLTVV.

Details on this clone: The sequenced fragment ends 3 residues before the CDR3 boundary, so the rest is inferred from the germline J gene. The chain uses TRBV20-1 and TRBJ2-2; the match to TRBD2 covers 10 bases. Germline values: CDR1 DFQATT, CDR2 SNEGSKA (reference sequence). This CDR3 has 16 amino acids. V gave up 4 bases and J gave up 3 bases; unmatched junction bases: 8. This CDR3 reads CSATVPSGGDTGELFF. CDR3 bases read: TGCAGTGCTACCGTGCCAAGCGGGGGGGACACCGGGGAG.

In the case of this clone: Read data end 3 residues before the CDR3 end; the end is taken from the germline J gene. The chain uses TRBV20-1 and TRBJ2-7; D perhaps matches TRBD1 (6 bases). Germline V gene sequence: CDR1 DFQATT, CDR2 SNEGSKA (reference sequence). The CDR3 totals 13 residues. Trimming pared 0 bases from V and 6 bases from J, leaving 12 bases between. The CDR3 DNA, read in part, is TGCAGTGCTAGAGATCCCGGACAGACCGAG. Amino acids: CSARDPGQTE. The CDR3 in full is CSARDPGQTEQYF.

Concerning this clone itself: The read terminates 3 residues before the CDR3 end, so the remaining end is supplied by the germline J gene. The chain joins TRBV12-3 or TRBV12-4 to TRBJ2-1; 9 bases line up with TRBD2. The CDR3 sequence is 14 residues long. J lost 9 bases, V lost 6 bases, and 9 bases had no gene match. The CDR3 here is CASSHGGGVVEQFF. Incomplete CDR3 DNA: TGTGCCAGCAGCCATGGCGGGGGGGTTGTTGAG.

About this clone: The CDR3 goes on 3 residues after the read ends, and that part is filled in from the germline J gene. V gene TRBV11-2 combines with J gene TRBJ1-5; possibly TRBD1 for D (6 bases). The CDR3 contains 15 residues. V dropped 1 base and J dropped 2 bases, with 9 bases sitting between them. Per germline, CDR1 SGHAT and CDR2 FQNNGV. CDR3 protein: CASSLGYRGNQPQHF. CDR3 DNA, as far as it was read: TGTGCCAGCAGCTTAGGATACAGGGGCAATCAGCCC.

Of note for this clone: The CDR3 end falls 3 residues outside the read, so it is completed with the germline J gene. This chain connects TRBV7-3 to TRBJ2-3; tentatively, D is TRBD2 (5 bases). The CDR3 covers 15 residues. Germline-derived CDR1 and CDR2 are SGHTA and FQGTGA. V gave up 0 bases and J gave up 1 base, with 8 bases separating them. CDR3: CASSLTWRGTDTQYF. CDR3 DNA, as far as it was read: TGTGCCAGCAGCTTAACTTGGCGGGGCACAGATACG. Together with reference TRBV7-3 and TRBJ2-3, the CDR3 gives the full variable domain: GAGVSQTPSNKVTEKGKYVELRCDPISGHTALYWYRQSLGQGPEFLIYFQGTGAADDSGLPNDRFFAVRPEGSVSTLKIQRTERGDSAVYLCASSLTWRGTDTQYFGPGTRLTVL.

In regard to this clone: Sequencing ends 3 residues short of the CDR3 end; the germline J gene provides the rest. V usage is TRBV19 and J usage is TRBJ1-2, with D perhaps matching TRBD1 (6 bases). This CDR3 has 14 amino acids. Germline loops: CDR1 LNHDA, CDR2 SQIVND (reference sequence). This chain's CDR3 is CASSIRGKSYDYTF. The CDR3 DNA, read in part, is TGTGCCAGTAGTATAAGGGGGAAGTCCTACGAC.

Remarks on this clone: The CDR3 end falls 3 residues outside the read, so it is completed with the germline J gene. This chain links TRBV29-1 with TRBJ2-2; D unresolved. V shed 6 bases and J shed 3 bases, with 2 bases lying between them. Germline CDR1 is SQVTM and CDR2 is ANQGSEA. This CDR3 is built from 10 residues. The CDR3 region is CSVDTGELFF. Partial CDR3 DNA: TGCAGCGTCGACACCGGGGAG.

In the case of this clone: The read falls 3 residues short of the CDR3 end, and the missing part is taken from the germline J gene. V usage is TRBV7-2 and J usage is TRBJ2-1, with 10 bases lining up with TRBD2. Trimming took 0 bases from V and 4 from J; bases not matched to a gene: 6. Germline CDR1 and CDR2: SGHTA and FQGNSA. CDR3 size: 17 residues. CDR3 DNA, as far as it was read: TGTGCCAGCAGCTTAGCCCCGTCAGCGGGGGGGTACAATGAG. Its protein is CASSLAPSAGGYNE. The complete CDR3 protein is CASSLAPSAGGYNEQFF.

As regards this clone: The CDR3 extends 3 residues past the end of the read, so its final part is completed from the germline J gene. V usage is TRBV6-2 or TRBV6-3 and J usage is TRBJ2-4, with 7 bases aligning to TRBD1. Germline values: CDR1 MNHEY, CDR2 SVGEGT. The CDR3 loop spans 15 amino acids. The CDR3 loop reads CASSYPMGQNDGQYF. The sequenced CDR3 bases are TGTGCCAGCAGTTACCCTATGGGACAGAACGATGGT.

With respect to this clone: From the germline J gene comes the end of the CDR3, since the read stops 3 residues before it. This chain links TRBV7-2 with TRBJ1-3; TRBD1 is a possible D gene (5 bases). The germline CDR1 and CDR2 sequences are SGHTA and FQGNSA. This CDR3 has 14 amino acids. The sequenced part of the CDR3 DNA is TGTGCCAGCAGCTCCCGACAGTCGCCCGGGACC. Encoded protein: CASSSRQSPGT. The entire CDR3 reads CASSSRQSPGTIYF. Full variable domain (rest looked up from reference TRBV7-2 and TRBJ1-3): GAGVSQSPSNKVTEKGKDVELRCDPISGHTALYWYRQSLGQGLEFLIYFQGNSAPDKSGLPSDRFSAERTGGSVSTLTIQRTQQEDSAVYLCASSSRQSPGTIYFGEGSWLTVV.